Detailed here is one TCR beta chain. Its target antigen remains unknown. The sample holds no much larger clone one base away, and base qualities are not on file. This sample stems from a study of blood T cell repertoires in COVID-19 (dated by TCRdb to about 2020). In the study overall: The collaborator samples originated in the United States, Italy and Spain and spanned the acute and convalescent phases of COVID-19. The material from the prospective study consisted of cDNA or gDNA derived from T cells, B-cell-depleted T cells, or PBMCs. Samples came from the ongoing ImmuneRACE study (first 160 participants) plus 1,254 subjects from 6 global collaborators. The repertoires were released in a freely available public database intended as a resource for research on the immune response to SARS-CoV-2. Where available, HLA class I and class II types were taken from metadata supplied by the sample provider and were not determined by assay-based typing. Deeply sampled blood TCRbeta repertoires from subjects exposed to, actively infected with, or recovered from COVID-19 were included in the dataset. The sample metadata nearly always contained a de-identified subject ID, COVID-19 status, age in years and sex.

Participants in the prospective study were enrolled through a virtual design, were aged roughly 18 to 100 years, and lived in about two dozen United States geographic areas. Cohort assignment in the prospective study relied on participant-reported clinical history from a screening survey and a study questionnaire. Exposed participants had been in contact, within 2 weeks of entering the study, with a person who had a PCR-confirmed or clinician-diagnosed case of COVID-19. In the prospective study, whole blood, serum and a nasopharyngeal or oropharyngeal swab were collected from each participant by mobile phlebotomists. Over an approximately 2-month period, participants in the prospective study had the option of providing additional blood draws and questionnaires. Before DNA extraction, blood samples from the prospective study were shipped at room temperature or frozen. Here is what the overall study found, with its caveats: The amount of clinical and demographic metadata varied by source and participant and was provided uncurated.

From its cysteine to its phenylalanine, the CDR3 spans 13 amino acids. Of all the DNA, just the CDR3 is kept, 39 bases in frame from base 1. The junction shows trimming of 5 bases on V and 10 bases on J, plus 14 bases between the germline ends. According to the germline V gene, CDR1 reads MNHEY and CDR2 reads SVGAGI. TCRbeta CDR3 regions were amplified from genomic DNA using the immunoSEQ Assay, a bias-controlled multiplex PCR. As for the authors' bioinformatics: The number of nucleated cells in each sample was estimated from the amplification of reference gene primers within the assay. To quantify the absolute abundance of each unique TCRbeta CDR3 rearrangement, sequence reads were collapsed and filtered. Productive Simpson clonality was computed per sample as the square root of Simpson's diversity index over productive rearrangements. The table was pulled from immuneACCESS by TCRdb, which kept in-frame rearrangements only. Such tables lose some clones; where checked, under half of the loss comes from unresolved V genes, and the rest has no known cause. Clonal size and the V and J genes are those of that table, whereas D and trimming came from the DNA. The sample table records 200,000 or so clones; 83% of these occur just once. The ten largest make up about 4.8% of the sample.

The specimen sequenced was PBMCs or T cells enriched from blood (not recorded which). The TCR sequence derives from a woman between 45 and 65 years old who had been exposed to COVID-19. The V and J genes are TRBV6-5 and TRBJ1-4, with the D gene call left open. The DNA sequence is as follows: TGTGCCAGCAGTCCTGACTCGGTGGGAAAACTGTTTTTT. Protein translation: CASSPDSVGKLFF.